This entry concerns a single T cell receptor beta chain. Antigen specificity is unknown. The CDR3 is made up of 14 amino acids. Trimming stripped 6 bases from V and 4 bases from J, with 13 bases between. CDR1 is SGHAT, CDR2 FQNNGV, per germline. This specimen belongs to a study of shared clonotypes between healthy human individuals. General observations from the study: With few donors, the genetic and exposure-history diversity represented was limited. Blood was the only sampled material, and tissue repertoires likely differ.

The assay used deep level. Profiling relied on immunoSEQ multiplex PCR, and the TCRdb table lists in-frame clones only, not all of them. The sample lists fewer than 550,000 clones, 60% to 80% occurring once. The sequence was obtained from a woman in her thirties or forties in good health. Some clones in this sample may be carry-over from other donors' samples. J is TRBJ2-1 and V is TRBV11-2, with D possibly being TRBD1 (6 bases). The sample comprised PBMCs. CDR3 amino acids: CASSSTGKYNEQFF. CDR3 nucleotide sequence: TGTGCCAGCAGTTCCACAGGGAAGTACAATGAGCAGTTCTTC.